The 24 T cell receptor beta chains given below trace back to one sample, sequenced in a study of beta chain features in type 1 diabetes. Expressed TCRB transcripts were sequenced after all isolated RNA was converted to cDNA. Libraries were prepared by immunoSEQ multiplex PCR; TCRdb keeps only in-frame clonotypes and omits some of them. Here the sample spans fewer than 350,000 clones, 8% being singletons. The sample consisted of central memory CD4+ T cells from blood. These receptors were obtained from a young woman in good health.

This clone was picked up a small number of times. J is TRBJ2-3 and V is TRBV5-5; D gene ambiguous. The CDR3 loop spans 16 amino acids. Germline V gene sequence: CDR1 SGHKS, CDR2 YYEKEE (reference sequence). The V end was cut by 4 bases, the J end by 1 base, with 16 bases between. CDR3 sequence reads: CASSAWGTGGTDTQYF. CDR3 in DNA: TGTGCCAGCAGCGCCTGGGGAACGGGCGGCACAGATACGCAGTATTTT.

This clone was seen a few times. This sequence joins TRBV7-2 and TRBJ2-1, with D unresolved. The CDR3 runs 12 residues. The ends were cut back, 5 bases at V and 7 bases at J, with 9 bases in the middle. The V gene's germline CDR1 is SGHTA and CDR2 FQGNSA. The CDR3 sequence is CASSPWQNEQFF. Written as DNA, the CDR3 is TGTGCCAGCAGCCCATGGCAGAATGAGCAGTTCTTC.

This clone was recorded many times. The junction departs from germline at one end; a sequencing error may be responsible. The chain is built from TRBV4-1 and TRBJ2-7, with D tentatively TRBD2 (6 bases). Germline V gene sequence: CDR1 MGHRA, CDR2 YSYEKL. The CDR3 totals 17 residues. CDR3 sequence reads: CASSQGGGRNGSSEQYF. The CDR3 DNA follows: TGCGCCAGCAGCCAAGGGGGAGGCCGGAACGGCTCCTCCGAGCAGTACTTC.

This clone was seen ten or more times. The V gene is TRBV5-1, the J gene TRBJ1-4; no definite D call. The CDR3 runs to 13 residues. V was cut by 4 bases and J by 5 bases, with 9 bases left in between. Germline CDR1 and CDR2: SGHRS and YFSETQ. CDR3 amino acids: CASSTDLNEKLFF. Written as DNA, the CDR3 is TGCGCCAGCAGCACGGACTTAAATGAAAAACTGTTTTTT.

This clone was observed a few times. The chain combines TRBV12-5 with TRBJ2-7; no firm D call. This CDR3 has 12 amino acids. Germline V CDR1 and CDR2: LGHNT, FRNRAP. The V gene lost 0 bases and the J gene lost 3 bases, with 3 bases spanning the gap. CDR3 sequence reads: CASGLVVYEQYF. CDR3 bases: TGTGCTAGTGGTTTGGTCGTCTACGAGCAGTACTTC.

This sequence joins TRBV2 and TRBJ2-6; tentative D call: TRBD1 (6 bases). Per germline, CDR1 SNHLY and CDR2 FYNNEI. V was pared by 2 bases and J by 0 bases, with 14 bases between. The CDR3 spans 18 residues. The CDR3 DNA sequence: TGTGCCAGCAGTGAATTCCAATGGACAGCCTCTGGGGCCAACGTCCTGACTTTC. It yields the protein CASSEFQWTASGANVLTF.

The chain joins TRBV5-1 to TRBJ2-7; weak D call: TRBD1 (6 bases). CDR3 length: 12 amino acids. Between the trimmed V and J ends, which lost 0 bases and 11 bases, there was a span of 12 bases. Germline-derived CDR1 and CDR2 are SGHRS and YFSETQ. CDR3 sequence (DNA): TGCGCCAGCAGCTTGGAGCAGGGGACAAAGTACTTC. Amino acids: CASSLEQGTKYF.

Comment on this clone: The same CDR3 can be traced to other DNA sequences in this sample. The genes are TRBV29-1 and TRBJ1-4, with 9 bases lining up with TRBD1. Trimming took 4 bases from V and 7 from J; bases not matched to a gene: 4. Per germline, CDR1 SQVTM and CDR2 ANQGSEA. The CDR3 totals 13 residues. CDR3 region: CSVGGTGTEKLFF. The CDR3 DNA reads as TGCAGCGTTGGGGGGACAGGGACTGAAAAACTGTTTTTT.

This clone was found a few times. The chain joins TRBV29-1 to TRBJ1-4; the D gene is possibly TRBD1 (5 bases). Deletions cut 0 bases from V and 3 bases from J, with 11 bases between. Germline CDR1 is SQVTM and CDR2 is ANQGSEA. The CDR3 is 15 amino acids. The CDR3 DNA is TGCAGCGTTGAAGACCGTGGGGGTGCTAATGAAAAACTGTTTTTT. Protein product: CSVEDRGGANEKLFF.

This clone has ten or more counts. This CDR3 is CASSEYVGTGELFF. The CDR3 bases are TGTGCCAGCAGTGAATATGTGGGAACCGGGGAGCTGTTTTTT. The chain employs TRBV25-1 and TRBJ2-2; no definite D call. V was cut by 0 bases and J by 5 bases, with 7 bases left in between. Germline loops: CDR1 MGHDK, CDR2 SYGVNS. This CDR3 has 14 residues.

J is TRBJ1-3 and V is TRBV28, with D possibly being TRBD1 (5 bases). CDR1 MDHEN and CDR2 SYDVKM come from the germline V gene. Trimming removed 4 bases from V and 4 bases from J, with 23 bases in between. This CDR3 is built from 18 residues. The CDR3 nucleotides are TGTGCCAGCAGTTCGCTACCCGGGACGGGCCCCTTGGGAAACACCATATATTTT. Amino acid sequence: CASSSLPGTGPLGNTIYF.

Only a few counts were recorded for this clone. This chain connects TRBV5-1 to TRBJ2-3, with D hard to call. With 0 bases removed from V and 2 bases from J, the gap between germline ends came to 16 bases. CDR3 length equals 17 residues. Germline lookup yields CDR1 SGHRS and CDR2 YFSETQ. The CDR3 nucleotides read TGCGCCAGCAGCTTGGCCTCTTATTGGGGATACACAGATACGCAGTATTTT. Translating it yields CASSLASYWGYTDTQYF.

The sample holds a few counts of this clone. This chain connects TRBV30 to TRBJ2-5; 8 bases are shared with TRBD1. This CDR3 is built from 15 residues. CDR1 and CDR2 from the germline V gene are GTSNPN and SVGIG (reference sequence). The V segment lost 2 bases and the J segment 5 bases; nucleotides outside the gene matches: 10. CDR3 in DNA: TGTGCCTGGAGTCCCACCGGGACAGGTGGGGAGACCCAGTACTTC. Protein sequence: CAWSPTGTGGETQYF. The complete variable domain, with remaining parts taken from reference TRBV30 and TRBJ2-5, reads SQTIHQWPATLVQPVGSPLSLECTVEGTSNPNLYWYRQAAGRGLQLLFYSVGIGQISSEVPQNLSASRPQDRQFILSSKKLLLSDSGFYLCAWSPTGTGGETQYFGPGTRLLVL.

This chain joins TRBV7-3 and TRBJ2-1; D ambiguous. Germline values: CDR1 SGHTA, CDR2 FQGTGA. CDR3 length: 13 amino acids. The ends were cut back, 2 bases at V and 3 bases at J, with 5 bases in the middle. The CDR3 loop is CASSLWGYNEQFF. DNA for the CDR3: TGTGCCAGCAGCTTATGGGGCTACAATGAGCAGTTCTTC.

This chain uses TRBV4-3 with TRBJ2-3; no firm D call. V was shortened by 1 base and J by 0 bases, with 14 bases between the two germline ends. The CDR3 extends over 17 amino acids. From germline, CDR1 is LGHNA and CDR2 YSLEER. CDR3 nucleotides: TGCGCCAGCAGCCAAGTGGCAACACGACGAAGCACAGATACGCAGTATTTT. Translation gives CASSQVATRRSTDTQYF.

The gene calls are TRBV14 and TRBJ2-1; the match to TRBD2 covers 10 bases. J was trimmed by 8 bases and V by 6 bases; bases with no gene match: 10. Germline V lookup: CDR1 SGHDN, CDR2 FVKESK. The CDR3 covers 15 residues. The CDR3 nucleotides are TGTGCCAGCAGTCTTAGCGGGAGGCCCCACGATGAGCAGTTCTTC. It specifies CASSLSGRPHDEQFF. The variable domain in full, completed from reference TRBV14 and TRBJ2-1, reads EAGVTQFPSHSVIEKGQTVTLRCDPISGHDNLYWYRRVMGKEIKFLLHFVKESKQDESGMPNNRFLAERTGGTYSTLKVQPAELEDSGVYFCASSLSGRPHDEQFFGPGTRLTVL.

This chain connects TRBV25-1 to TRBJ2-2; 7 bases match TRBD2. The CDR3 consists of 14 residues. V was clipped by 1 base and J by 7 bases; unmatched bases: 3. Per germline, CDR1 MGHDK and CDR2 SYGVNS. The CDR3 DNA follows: TGTGCCAGCAGTGAATTGGGGAGGGACGGGGAGCTGTTTTTT. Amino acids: CASSELGRDGELFF.

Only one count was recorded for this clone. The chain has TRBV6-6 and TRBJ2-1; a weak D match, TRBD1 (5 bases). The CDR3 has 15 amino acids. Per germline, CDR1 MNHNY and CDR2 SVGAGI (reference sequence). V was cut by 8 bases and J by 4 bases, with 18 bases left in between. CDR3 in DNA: TGTGCCAGCGGCCCCGGAGTGGGGCTATACAATGAGCAGTTCTTC. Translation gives CASGPGVGLYNEQFF.

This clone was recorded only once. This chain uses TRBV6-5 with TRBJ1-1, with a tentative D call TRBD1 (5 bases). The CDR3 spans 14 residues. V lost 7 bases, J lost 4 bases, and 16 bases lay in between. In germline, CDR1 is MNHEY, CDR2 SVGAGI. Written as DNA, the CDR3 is TGTGCCAGCATCGCCAATGGGGGTACCACTGAAGCTTTCTTT. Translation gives CASIANGGTTEAFF.

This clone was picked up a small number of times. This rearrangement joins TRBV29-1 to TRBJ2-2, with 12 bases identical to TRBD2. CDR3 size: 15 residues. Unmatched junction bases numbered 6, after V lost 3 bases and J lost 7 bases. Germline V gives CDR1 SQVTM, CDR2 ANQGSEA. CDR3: CSVELAGGPIGELFF. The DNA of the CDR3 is TGCAGCGTTGAGCTAGCGGGAGGGCCGATCGGGGAGCTGTTTTTT.

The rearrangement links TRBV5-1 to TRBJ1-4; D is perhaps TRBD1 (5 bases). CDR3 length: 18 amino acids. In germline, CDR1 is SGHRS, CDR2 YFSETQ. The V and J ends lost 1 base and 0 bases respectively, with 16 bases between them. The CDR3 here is CASSLSSRAVTTNEKLFF. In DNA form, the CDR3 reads TGCGCCAGCAGCTTGTCCTCCAGGGCCGTAACAACTAATGAAAAACTGTTTTTT.

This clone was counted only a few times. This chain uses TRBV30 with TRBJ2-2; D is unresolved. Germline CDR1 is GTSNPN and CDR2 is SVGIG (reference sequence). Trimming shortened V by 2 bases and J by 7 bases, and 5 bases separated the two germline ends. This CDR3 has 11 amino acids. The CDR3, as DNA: TGTGCCTGGAGTCTTATCGGGGAGCTGTTTTTT. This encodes CAWSLIGELFF. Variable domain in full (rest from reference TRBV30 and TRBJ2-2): SQTIHQWPATLVQPVGSPLSLECTVEGTSNPNLYWYRQAAGRGLQLLFYSVGIGQISSEVPQNLSASRPQDRQFILSSKKLLLSDSGFYLCAWSLIGELFFGEGSRLTVL.

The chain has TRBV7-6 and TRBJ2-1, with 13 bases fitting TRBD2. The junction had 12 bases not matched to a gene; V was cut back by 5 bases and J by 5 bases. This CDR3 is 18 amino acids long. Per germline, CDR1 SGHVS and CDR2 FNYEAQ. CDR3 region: CASSPRTSGSSTHNEQFF. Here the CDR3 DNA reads TGTGCCAGCAGCCCCCGGACTAGCGGGAGTTCCACGCACAATGAGCAGTTCTTC.

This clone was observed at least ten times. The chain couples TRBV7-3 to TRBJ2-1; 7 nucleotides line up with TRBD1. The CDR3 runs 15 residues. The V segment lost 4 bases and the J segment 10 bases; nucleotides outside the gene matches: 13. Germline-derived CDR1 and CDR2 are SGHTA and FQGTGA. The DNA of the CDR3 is TGTGCCAGCAGCTCTCAGTGGACAGGTACAAACGAGCAGTTCTTC. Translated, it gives CASSSQWTGTNEQFF.